This TCR beta chain was identified during a study of identical twins. TCRdb analysed the 5' RACE reads with MiXCR anew, one entry per CDR3 protein. The sample holds about 890,000 distinct CDR3 sequences, approximately 13% seen once. The CDR3 has 13 amino acids. The germline V gene encodes CDR1 SGHVS and CDR2 FQNEAQ. V was pared by 5 bases and J by 2 bases, with 8 bases between. The data also belong to a second study, concerning yellow fever vaccine responses in identical twins.

This chain links TRBV7-8 with TRBJ2-3; the D is unclear. Sequenced: PBMCs. The TCR was taken from a woman between 18 and 29 years old in good health. The CDR3 loop reads CASSGSVTDTQYF. CDR3 nucleotides: TGTGCCAGCAGCGGGTCGGTCACAGATACGCAGTATTTT.